This T cell receptor (beta chain) was documented in a study of T cells in Graves' hyperthyroidism and ophthalmopathy. The CDR3 contains 15 residues. The ends lost 5 bases at V and 5 bases at J; junction bases unmatched: 10. Germline values: CDR1 MNHNS, CDR2 SASEGT. This clonotype was observed at least ten times. Researchers took RNA transcripts and amplified the TCR beta CDR3 regions from them. RT-PCR in the first round (using the HTBI primer set) targeted the TCR CDR3. TCRdb re-called the multiplex PCR reads through MiXCR, storing one row per CDR3 protein. Among about 610,000 distinct CDR3 sequences listed, roughly 15% were seen once. Individuals with ophthalmopathy presented a Clinical Activity Score of at least 3, a NOSPECS grade of at least 4 and a duration under 3 months. Exclusion of patients followed from uncontrolled infection, other autoimmune disease, pregnancy or lactation. PBMCs came from less than 11 ml fresh peripheral blood.

Material: blood. This sequence was found in a woman aged 40 to 50 with Graves' ophthalmopathy. J is TRBJ2-7 and V is TRBV6-1; 9 nucleotides line up with TRBD1. CDR3 region: CASSPPRDRAHEQYF. DNA for the CDR3: TGTGCCAGCAGTCCCCCCCGGGACAGGGCCCACGAGCAGTACTTC.